Detailed here is one TCR beta chain. Its cognate antigen has yet to be identified. Per-base qualities were not stored, and no clone one base away is much larger. The data stem from a study of cytomegalovirus exposure and HLA in healthy donors (dated by TCRdb to about 2017). As for the study more broadly: The 700 or so repertoires of the first cohort and the 95 to 150 validation repertoires were produced on the same platform, according to a later analysis. The study aimed to test whether cataloging public T cell receptors could reveal signatures of past pathogen exposure. Besides the first cohort of around 700 subjects, a separate validation cohort made up of some 110 different subjects was used. The study combined high-throughput TCR immunosequencing, statistical association of individual TCRs with disease status, and machine learning to predict cytomegalovirus infection status.

Libraries came from the immunoSEQ multiplex PCR assay. From the authors' description of their analysis: A statistical classification framework was built to diagnose cytomegalovirus status from the catalog of TCR beta chain sequences. Not all clones reach the TCRdb copy of this immuneACCESS table, which keeps in-frame sequences only. Checked studies attribute under half of the gap to unresolved V genes and leave the rest unexplained. The V and J calls and clone size are taken from that table; D and trimming were inferred from the DNA. In all, the sample holds roughly 250,000 clones, and approximately 83% of those were seen once. The ten largest clones add up to 1% to 1.5% of the sample. CDR1 and CDR2 are read off the germline V gene as SQVTM and ANQGSEA. The cysteine opens and the phenylalanine closes a CDR3 of 17 amino acids. This entry keeps only the CDR3 DNA: 51 bases, framed from base 1. The donors were included in the validation cohort of 90 to 150 subjects, a group kept apart from the approximately 690-subject first cohort.

The research as a whole found: Most TCR sequences were seen in very few donors, while some public TCRs were found in many individuals. Cytomegalovirus status was reported to be diagnosed by the classifier with high specificity and sensitivity in both the original and validation cohorts. It was suggested by the authors that the approach could potentially be generalized to other disease states and immunological phenotypes. A later analysis found that TCRs clustered in the first cohort also tended to co-occur in the approximately 120 validation repertoires, with more than 90% of cluster scores above 0. A later analysis had no HLA typing for the validation cohort, so co-occurrence there was scored across all 110 or so repertoires. In vitro tests confirmed that a few of the cytomegalovirus-associated TCR beta chains recognize cytomegalovirus antigens. The study gave a list of about 160 TCR beta chains associated with cytomegalovirus.

The sequence links TRBV29-1 to TRBJ1-4, and perhaps TRBD1 as D gene, on 6 matching bases. The sequence came from a woman between 25 and 40 years old in good health and CMV-seropositive. Sequences were obtained from PBMCs. For the CDR3, the sequence is CAGTGGGRQESNEKLFF. The nucleotides are TGCGCCGGAACGGGGGGGGGCAGGCAAGAATCTAATGAAAAACTGTTTTTT.